The next 20 T cell receptor beta chains were all read from a single sample in a study of T cell repertoires in ileal Crohn's disease (dated by TCRdb to between 2019 and 2020). The protocol used for the library was the immunoSEQ multiplex PCR assay. Drawn from immuneACCESS, this table holds only the in-frame rearrangements with V and J called that TCRdb kept. Clones are partly lost; checked studies trace under half to an unresolved V gene and leave the rest unexplained. This sample comprises thousands of clones, 79% of them detected only once. The ten most abundant clones make up nearly 3% of the sample. The source material was ileal tissue. These receptors originate from an adult with Crohn's disease.

The V gene is TRBV7-2, the J gene TRBJ2-1; 10 nucleotides match TRBD1. Looked up from germline, CDR1 is SGHTA and CDR2 is FQGNSA. The CDR3 runs to 17 residues. V lost 5 bases to trimming and J lost 7 bases; unmatched junction nucleotides: 14. The CDR3 DNA reads TGTGCCAGCAGCCTTCAACCCGGGACAGGGGCAACAAATGAGCAGTTCTTC. Amino acids: CASSLQPGTGATNEQFF.

The chain recombines TRBV7-2 with TRBJ2-5, with 13 positions matching TRBD2. Germline loops: CDR1 SGHTA, CDR2 FQGNSA. The CDR3 has 17 residues. Trimming took 7 bases from V and 2 from J; bases not matched to a gene: 10. The CDR3 here is CASITLGLAGEQETQYF. As DNA, the CDR3 is TGTGCCAGCATCACTCTAGGACTAGCGGGAGAACAAGAGACCCAGTACTTC.

This chain uses TRBV2 with TRBJ2-5, with TRBD2 identical over 12 bases. J gave up 5 bases and V 7 bases, and 11 bases lay outside the gene matches. CDR1 is SNHLY and CDR2 is FYNNEI in the germline V gene. This CDR3 region has 16 residues. The CDR3 DNA follows: TGTGCCAGCACCCGGGGACTAGCGGGTCGCGGGGAGACCCAGTACTTC. Its translation: CASTRGLAGRGETQYF.

This clone has only one observation. The J gene is TRBJ1-1, the V gene TRBV4-1, with TRBD1 identical over 8 bases. Germline CDR1 and CDR2: MGHRA and YSYEKL. CDR3 length: 15 residues. V gave up 6 bases and J gave up 0 bases; unmatched junction bases: 6. CDR3 residues: CASRGRQGMNTEAFF. DNA of the CDR3: TGCGCCAGCAGGGGCAGACAGGGGATGAACACTGAAGCTTTCTTT.

The CDR3 sequence: CASSFEGAIYEQYF. The CDR3 bases are TGCGCCAGCAGCTTTGAGGGAGCGATCTACGAGCAGTACTTC. The genes are TRBV5-1 and TRBJ2-5; D is perhaps TRBD2 (5 bases). TRBJ2-7 matches the DNA end more closely, so the J call is doubtful. Germline-derived CDR1 and CDR2 are SGHRS and YFSETQ. The CDR3 contains 14 residues.

The count of this clone is one. This sequence joins TRBV19 and TRBJ2-5; 8 bases map to TRBD2. CDR1 is LNHDA and CDR2 is SQIVND in the germline V gene (reference sequence). This CDR3 is built from 15 residues. V lost 7 bases to trimming and J lost 2 bases; unmatched junction nucleotides: 9. CDR3 region: CASKGGSGTQETQYF. The CDR3 coding sequence is TGTGCCAGTAAGGGGGGTAGCGGGACGCAAGAGACCCAGTACTTC.

This chain joins TRBV21-1 and TRBJ2-7; the table's D gene call, TRBD2, was not cross checked with the DNA. TRBV21-1 counts as a pseudogene. The CDR3 has 15 amino acids. The CDR3 sequence is CASSKARGGSYEQYF. The CDR3 nucleotides are TGTGCCAGCAGCAAAGCGCGGGGGGGATCCTACGAGCAGTACTTC.

The chain combines TRBV5-1 with TRBJ1-6; 10 bases match TRBD1. CDR3 size: 14 residues. Germline V lookup: CDR1 SGHRS, CDR2 YFSETQ. V trimming: 3 bases; J trimming: 7 bases; junction bases outside the gene matches: 1. The CDR3 DNA follows: TGCGCCAGCAGCTGGGGACAGGGGAATTCACCCCTCCACTTT. Its protein product is CASSWGQGNSPLHF.

The rearrangement uses TRBV6-1 and TRBJ1-2, with a weak D call TRBD1 (6 bases). The V end lost 6 bases, the J end lost 5 bases, and 16 bases lay between the germline ends. The V gene's germline CDR1 is MNHNS and CDR2 SASEGT. The CDR3 length is 14 residues. The CDR3 DNA reads as TGTGCCAGCAGCGCCGGGACACTCGGATATGGCTACACCTTC. This gives the protein CASSAGTLGYGYTF.

This clone was seen only once. This chain uses TRBV19 with TRBJ1-2; D not certain. The V and J ends lost 4 bases and 2 bases respectively, with 11 bases between them. There are 14 residues in the CDR3. In germline, CDR1 is LNHDA, CDR2 SQIVND (reference sequence). CDR3 region: CASSTDGKNYGYTF. CDR3 in DNA: TGTGCCAGTAGTACGGACGGGAAAAACTATGGCTACACCTTC.

The rearrangement links TRBV28 to TRBJ1-2; tentatively, D is TRBD1 (6 bases). Trimming shortened V by 5 bases and J by 8 bases, and 15 bases separated the two germline ends. Germline CDR1 and CDR2: MDHEN and SYDVKM. This CDR3 comprises 13 residues. CDR3 region: CASSPAGGRGYTF. The CDR3 nucleotides read TGTGCCAGCAGTCCGGCGGGGGGGCGAGGCTACACCTTC.

The chain recombines TRBV5-1 with TRBJ1-4, with 10 bases fitting TRBD1. The CDR3 runs 14 residues. Germline V gene data show CDR1 as SGHRS and CDR2 as YFSETQ. V was clipped by 5 bases and J by 6 bases; unmatched bases: 4. CDR3 DNA sequence: TGCGCCAGCAGTTCCGGGACAGGGGATGAAAAACTGTTTTTT. It is translated as CASSSGTGDEKLFF.

The genes are TRBV11-3 and TRBJ2-1; TRBD2 aligns across 14 bases. The V segment lost 4 bases and the J segment 4 bases; nucleotides outside the gene matches: 9. This CDR3 contains 18 residues. The V gene's germline CDR1 is SGHNT and CDR2 YENEEA. This CDR3 reads CASSYQTWTSGGYNEQFF. The CDR3 bases are TGTGCCAGCAGCTACCAAACGTGGACTAGCGGGGGGTACAATGAGCAGTTCTTC.

The chain joins TRBV30 to TRBJ1-6, with 9 bases matching TRBD1. Germline V gives CDR1 GTSNPN, CDR2 SVGIG (reference sequence). CDR3 length equals 14 residues. Trimming removed 1 base from V and 5 bases from J; junction bases left unmatched: 0. The CDR3: CAWSGTGDNSPLHF. The CDR3 DNA reads as TGTGCCTGGAGTGGGACAGGGGATAATTCACCCCTCCACTTT.

This clone appeared a single time. The chain uses TRBV10-1 and TRBJ1-1; no clear D gene. Germline V gene sequence: CDR1 WNHNN, CDR2 SYGVQD (reference sequence). There are 14 residues in the CDR3. Trimming removed 1 base from V and 0 bases from J, with 6 bases in between. This CDR3 is CASSEWPMNTEAFF. The CDR3 DNA reads TGCGCCAGCAGTGAGTGGCCCATGAACACTGAAGCTTTCTTT.

This clone was observed a single time. V and J are TRBV5-1 and TRBJ2-1; 10 positions agree with TRBD2. Per germline, CDR1 SGHRS and CDR2 YFSETQ. CDR3 size: 17 residues. Unmatched junction bases numbered 10, after V lost 7 bases and J lost 0 bases. This CDR3 reads CASALGASGSSYNEQFF. CDR3 bases: TGCGCCAGCGCTCTCGGGGCTAGCGGGAGCTCCTACAATGAGCAGTTCTTC.

This clone came up a few times. CDR3 nucleotide sequence: TGTGCCAGAACACCAGGATACATCACCTACGAGCAGTACTTC. Amino acid sequence: CARTPGYITYEQYF. The chain joins TRBV2 to TRBJ2-7; D remains ambiguous. V dropped 9 bases and J dropped 2 bases, with 17 bases sitting between them. This CDR3 region has 14 residues. Germline CDR1 SNHLY, CDR2 FYNNEI.

This chain uses TRBV7-8 with TRBJ2-5; D call uncertain. This CDR3 has 15 residues. V lost 5 bases and J 3 bases, leaving 16 bases between the germline ends. Germline CDR1 SGHVS, CDR2 FQNEAQ. The DNA of the CDR3 is TGTGCCAGCAGCGATCCCCCGAACCCAGAAGAGACCCAGTACTTC. Its translation: CASSDPPNPEETQYF.

The chain employs TRBV7-2 and TRBJ1-5, with 7 bases fitting TRBD1. Germline trimming cut 4 bases from V and 11 bases from J; bases unmatched to any gene: 8. The germline V gene encodes CDR1 SGHTA and CDR2 FQGNSA. The CDR3 is 13 residues long. The CDR3 loop is CASSSTGSLAQHF. The CDR3 DNA reads as TGTGCCAGCAGCTCGACAGGGAGTTTGGCCCAGCATTTT.

This chain joins TRBV19 and TRBJ2-7; TRBD1 matches at 9 bases. This CDR3 has 13 amino acids. Losses at the gene ends were 3 bases for V and 3 bases for J; bases not matched to a gene: 0. CDR1 is LNHDA and CDR2 is SQIVND in the germline V gene (reference sequence). For the CDR3, the DNA is TGTGCCAGTAGTATGGACAGGGGCTACGAGCAGTACTTC. This encodes CASSMDRGYEQYF.